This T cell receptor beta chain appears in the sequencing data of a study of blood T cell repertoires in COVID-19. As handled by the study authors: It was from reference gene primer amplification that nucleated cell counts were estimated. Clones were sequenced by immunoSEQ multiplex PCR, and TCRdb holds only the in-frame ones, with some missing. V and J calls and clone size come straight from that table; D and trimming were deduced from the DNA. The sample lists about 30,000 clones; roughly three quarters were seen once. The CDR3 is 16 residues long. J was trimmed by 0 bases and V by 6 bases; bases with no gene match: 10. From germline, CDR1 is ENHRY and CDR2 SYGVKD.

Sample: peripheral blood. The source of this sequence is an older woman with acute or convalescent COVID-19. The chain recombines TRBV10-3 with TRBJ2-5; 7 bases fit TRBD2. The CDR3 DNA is TGTGCCATCAGGGAGGGCGAGGCGGGGGACCAAGAGACCCAGTACTTC. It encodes CAIREGEAGDQETQYF.